This T cell receptor (beta chain) was retrieved from a study of T cell clonality in common variable immunodeficiency. Points from the study as a whole: The cause of increased CVID clonality remains unclear without subpopulation sequencing. Fewer deletions and N-nucleotide insertions were reportedly seen in common variable immunodeficiency TCR beta sequences. Compared with healthy controls, CVID subjects showed increased TCRbeta clonality, mostly in about a third.

The germline V gene has CDR1 DFQATT and CDR2 SNEGSKA (reference sequence). CDR3 length: 14 residues. V trimming: 6 bases; J trimming: 5 bases; junction bases outside the gene matches: 7. Equal genomic DNA amounts from CVID and control samples were sequenced. Some clones are missing from TCRdb's copy, which holds only in-frame ones; the method was immunoSEQ multiplex PCR. The data show under 45,000 clones, with none appearing a single time. The sample holds many counts of this clone. Its antigen is still unknown. Read coverage stops 3 residues before the CDR3 terminus; the germline J gene supplies the remainder.

Sequencing was carried out using peripheral blood mononuclear cells. The origin of this receptor is a person between 18 and 75 years old in good health. This chain links TRBV20-1 with TRBJ1-5, with 10 bases matching TRBD1. The CDR3: CSATGTGVYQPQHF. The CDR3 DNA, read in part, is TGCAGTGCAACCGGGACAGGGGTTTATCAGCCC.